This TCR beta chain was identified in a study of molecular identifiers for immune sequencing clone quantification. Per germline, CDR1 SGHTA and CDR2 FQGTGA. V was cut by 0 bases and J by 2 bases, with 5 bases left in between. The CDR3 extends over 14 amino acids. TCRdb itself ran the PCR reads through MiXCR, one entry per CDR3 protein. The data show around 460,000 distinct CDR3 sequences, with around 23% seen just once and 0.76% held by the top ten. Sequenced: naive CD8+ T cells from blood, with Jurkat cell RNA spiked in. Described subset: FACS-sorted CD8+CD4-CCR7+CD45RA+ naive T cells. The origin of this receptor is a human donor in good health. Some libraries in this study had Jurkat cell RNA spiked in. J is TRBJ2-1 and V is TRBV7-3; possibly TRBD2 for D (5 bases). CDR3 in DNA: TGTGCCAGCAGCTTAACTAGCGCCTACAATGAGCAGTTCTTC. It codes for CASSLTSAYNEQFF.